These 15 T cell receptor beta chains originate from one sample sequenced in a study of low-dose radiotherapy and immunotherapy resistance in tumors. Regarding time point: after trial treatment. Treatment noted: LDRT plus nivolumab, ipilimumab, low-dose cyclophosphamide and aspirin (RACIN trial). Covering alpha and beta chains, TRAV- and TRBV-specific primers were used for the first-strand cDNA. A roughly 21-cycle PCR with a constant-region primer and V-primer adapter amplified TCRs. TCRdb re-called the reads with MiXCR, one entry per CDR3 protein. Found here are about 80,000 distinct CDR3 sequences, around a sixth of them singletons; the top ten hold roughly 1.5%. Sequenced here: PBMCs, sampled after low-dose radiotherapy plus immunotherapy. The source of these receptors is a male donor with prostate cancer.

For this clonotype: A single base is all that separates this from a far larger clone, so a read error is likely. The chain couples TRBV6-8 to TRBJ1-1; 12 nucleotides match TRBD1. This CDR3 contains 15 residues. Germline assignment: CDR1 MNHGY and CDR2 SAAAGT. Here the CDR3 reads CDSSEFTGTGGQAFF. DNA for the CDR3: TGTGACAGCAGTGAATTCACCGGGACAGGGGGCCAAGCTTTCTTT.

This clonotype was detected only a few times. This sequence joins TRBV9 and TRBJ2-7; D is ambiguous. Between the trimmed V and J ends, which lost 0 bases and 6 bases, there was a span of 7 bases. The CDR3 contains 12 residues. Germline CDR1 is SGDLS and CDR2 is YYNGEE. Here the CDR3 reads CASSVVAREQYF. As DNA, the CDR3 is TGTGCCAGCAGCGTAGTGGCCCGCGAGCAGTACTTC.

This clonotype was counted many times. This sequence joins TRBV9 and TRBJ2-1; D is ambiguous. The CDR3 extends over 13 amino acids. With 4 bases removed from V and 6 bases from J, the gap between germline ends came to 11 bases. Germline loops: CDR1 SGDLS, CDR2 YYNGEE. CDR3 sequence reads: CASSPSRVNEQFF. DNA of the CDR3: TGTGCCAGCAGCCCCTCCCGCGTCAATGAGCAGTTCTTC. The whole variable domain, remainder taken from reference TRBV9 and TRBJ2-1, is DSGVTQTPKHLITATGQRVTLRCSPRSGDLSVYWYQQSLDQGLQFLIQYYNGEERAKGNILERFSAQQFPDLHSELNLSSLELGDSALYFCASSPSRVNEQFFGPGTRLTVL.

Many counts were recorded for this clonotype. This chain uses TRBV27 with TRBJ2-1; a weak D match, TRBD1 (6 bases). V was cut by 0 bases and J by 8 bases, with 17 bases left in between. The CDR3 has 16 residues. CDR1 MNHEY and CDR2 SMNVEV come from the germline V gene (reference sequence). CDR3: CASSLSGPGGPYEQFF. CDR3 DNA sequence: TGTGCCAGCAGTTTATCGGGCCCTGGGGGCCCGTATGAGCAGTTCTTC.

The sample holds many counts of this clonotype. The rearrangement uses TRBV28 and TRBJ2-4; no clear D gene. The germline CDR1 and CDR2 sequences are MDHEN and SYDVKM. V lost 1 base and J 1 base, leaving 11 bases between the germline ends. CDR3 length: 16 amino acids. CDR3 DNA sequence: TGTGCCAGCAGTTTATATCGCCAGAATGCCAAAAACATTCAGTACTTC. Its protein product is CASSLYRQNAKNIQYF.

This clonotype was observed many times. V gene TRBV4-2 combines with J gene TRBJ2-7; 8 bases are a match to TRBD1. This CDR3 comprises 14 residues. Germline V gene lookup returns CDR1 LGHNA and CDR2 YNFKEQ. After removal of 6 bases from V and 3 bases from J, the junction contained 7 bases not matched to a gene. CDR3 coding DNA: TGTGCCAGCAGTGCTTTAGGACAGGGCTACGAGCAGTACTTC. Amino acids: CASSALGQGYEQYF.

This clonotype has a handful of counts. J is TRBJ2-1 and V is TRBV7-2; 8 positions match TRBD1. The germline CDR1 and CDR2 sequences are SGHTA and FQGNSA. The CDR3 spans 14 residues. V lost 3 bases, J lost 7 bases, and 5 bases stayed unmatched. The CDR3 loop reads CASSFLRTGNEQFF. As DNA, the CDR3 is TGTGCCAGCAGCTTCCTCCGGACAGGGAATGAGCAGTTCTTC.

The table lists this clonotype with many counts. This chain links TRBV10-3 with TRBJ2-1; a weak D match, TRBD2 (5 bases). The CDR3 covers 11 residues. V lost 6 bases to trimming and J lost 7 bases, with 7 bases between them. Per the germline V gene, CDR1 is ENHRY and CDR2 is SYGVKD. The CDR3 region is CAISTGNEQFF. CDR3 DNA: TGTGCCATCAGCACGGGGAATGAGCAGTTCTTC.

This clonotype was counted ten times or more. The V and J genes are TRBV2 and TRBJ2-3; D not resolved. Trimming shortened V by 3 bases and J by 2 bases, and 15 bases separated the two germline ends. This CDR3 has 16 residues. Germline lookup yields CDR1 SNHLY and CDR2 FYNNEI. CDR3 residues: CASSDPSRRATDTQYF. CDR3 sequence (DNA): TGTGCCAGCAGTGATCCGTCAAGAAGAGCCACAGATACGCAGTATTTT.

This clonotype was recorded many times. The genes are TRBV5-8 and TRBJ1-1; 7 positions match TRBD1. The CDR3 sequence is 13 residues long. Germline values: CDR1 SGHTS, CDR2 YDEGEE. V shed 5 bases, J shed 3 bases, and the junction held 4 bases outside the gene matches. DNA for the CDR3: TGTGCCAGCAGGTTTGGGACAGACACTGAAGCTTTCTTT. This sequence encodes CASRFGTDTEAFF.

The J gene is TRBJ2-1, the V gene TRBV28, with D perhaps matching TRBD2 (6 bases). CDR3 length: 19 amino acids. V was cut by 6 bases and J by 13 bases, with 37 bases left in between. Per the germline V gene, CDR1 is MDHEN and CDR2 is SYDVKM. CDR3 coding DNA: TGTGCCAGCAGATCTCCCGGGGGAGTACGAACAATCGAGAGGGTAGGACAGTTCTTC. Protein sequence: CASRSPGGVRTIERVGQFF.

This clonotype has ten or more counts. The V gene is TRBV18, the J gene TRBJ2-7; D possibly corresponds to TRBD1 (6 bases). V lost 0 bases to trimming and J lost 6 bases, with 12 bases between them. The CDR3 has 14 residues. Germline V lookup: CDR1 KGHSH, CDR2 LQKENI. CDR3 loop: CASSPPSLGGEQYF. The CDR3 nucleotides are TGTGCCAGCTCACCACCGAGCCTAGGGGGCGAGCAGTACTTC.

This clonotype was counted many times. The chain has TRBV10-3 and TRBJ2-7, with 7 positions matching TRBD1. The CDR3 consists of 13 residues. Germline V gene sequence: CDR1 ENHRY, CDR2 SYGVKD. V trimming: 7 bases; J trimming: 5 bases; junction bases outside the gene matches: 8. The CDR3 spells CAITDRAGDEQYF. The CDR3 DNA is TGTGCCATCACCGACAGGGCCGGAGACGAGCAGTACTTC.

This clonotype was detected ten times or more. The gene calls are TRBV4-3 and TRBJ1-4; the D is unclear. Trimming removed 4 bases at V and 3 bases at J, with 9 bases between. The CDR3 extends over 14 amino acids. Per germline, CDR1 LGHNA and CDR2 YSLEER. This CDR3 reads CASSPQSPNEKLFF. CDR3 DNA: TGCGCCAGCAGCCCCCAATCTCCTAATGAAAAACTGTTTTTT.

This clonotype occurred many times. The gene calls are TRBV4-3 and TRBJ2-3; 15 positions match TRBD2. The V gene end was trimmed by 1 base and the J gene end by 3 bases; junction bases not matched to a gene: 2. The CDR3 totals 17 residues. Germline CDR1 is LGHNA and CDR2 is YSLEER. The CDR3 region has the DNA TGCGCCAGCAGCCAAGCCGGGACTAGCGGGAGGACAGATACGCAGTATTTT. Amino acid sequence: CASSQAGTSGRTDTQYF.